This TCR beta chain was profiled in a study of T cell responses to AZD1222 COVID-19 vaccine. About the research overall: Analysis merged second doses at about 4 or about 12 weeks.

This clone has just one count. Its antigen is unknown. V was pared by 3 bases and J by 7 bases, with 10 bases between. The CDR3 runs 14 residues. Germline V lookup: CDR1 SGHDN, CDR2 FVKESK. This table comes from immunoSEQ multiplex PCR, and its TCRdb copy is limited to in-frame clones, with some not included. The sample shows over 150,000 clones, 75% to 90% of them seen only once. Regarding the study as a whole: The number of AZD1222 recipients seropositive at baseline was only six. Most donors were white British and more were female, and clonal diversity was possibly underestimated.

The source of this sequence is an adult in good health. Sequences were derived from peripheral blood, sampled on day 0 of AZD1222 vaccination. The chain combines TRBV14 with TRBJ1-6; D call uncertain. This CDR3 is CASSQPYLNSPLHF. The CDR3 DNA follows: TGTGCCAGCAGCCAGCCCTATCTGAATTCACCCCTCCACTTT.